Listed below are T cell receptor beta chains from one sample, sequenced in a study of post-analysis software for immune sequencing data. TCRdb redid the calling of the PCR reads with MiXCR, one entry per CDR3 protein. The data show fewer than 700,000 distinct CDR3 sequences, 44% seen once. The sample consisted of blood. Source of these receptors: a girl aged 10-17 years with multiple sclerosis. CDR3s include the opening cysteine and the closing phenylalanine or tryptophan. Fields, in order: CDR3 DNA, CDR3 protein, V gene, clone size, D gene, J gene. The D gene is left open where the match is weak. Clone size appears in some rows only: once, few, many, or a class for an expanded clone.

DNA: TGTGCCAGCAGTTCAAACATTGGGGAGCTGTTTTTT; CDR3: CASSSNIGELFF; V: TRBV12-3/TRBV12-4; size: few; D: .; J: TRBJ2-2
DNA: TGTGCCAGCAAGCAGCGGGGGGTAGAACCCTCCTACGAGCAGTACTTC; CDR3: CASKQRGVEPSYEQYF; V: TRBV6-1; size: .; D: TRBD2; J: TRBJ2-7
DNA: TGTGCCAGCAGTCCTGGACAGGGGGCAATCTATGGCTACACCTTC; CDR3: CASSPGQGAIYGYTF; V: TRBV12-3/TRBV12-4; size: .; D: TRBD1; J: TRBJ1-2
DNA: TGTGCCAGCATGACGACAGGGGACTATGGCTACACCTTC; CDR3: CASMTTGDYGYTF; V: TRBV12-3/TRBV12-4; size: few; D: TRBD1; J: TRBJ1-2
DNA: TGTGCCAGCAGCTTATTCGGATTTAACACTGAAGCTTTCTTT; CDR3: CASSLFGFNTEAFF; V: TRBV7-2; size: .; D: .; J: TRBJ1-1
DNA: TGTGCCAGCAGTCTACCGCCCGGGGCAGGGAAAAATCAGCCCCAGCATTTT; CDR3: CASSLPPGAGKNQPQHF; V: TRBV7-9; size: .; D: .; J: TRBJ1-5
DNA: TGTGCCAGCAGCCATGGACTAGCGGGAGAAAGTGAGCAGTTCTTC; CDR3: CASSHGLAGESEQFF; V: TRBV5-5; size: once; D: TRBD2; J: TRBJ2-1
DNA: TGTGCCAGCAGCCCGTGGGGCAGCTCCTACGAGCAGTACTTC; CDR3: CASSPWGSSYEQYF; V: TRBV12-3/TRBV12-4; size: .; D: .; J: TRBJ2-7
DNA: TGCGCCAGCAGCTTGGGACCGGTCGGGAACACTGAAGCTTTCTTT; CDR3: CASSLGPVGNTEAFF; V: TRBV5-1; size: .; D: .; J: TRBJ1-1
DNA: TGCGCCAGCAGCAGTAGTTCCCGGAACACTGAAGCTTTCTTT; CDR3: CASSSSSRNTEAFF; V: TRBV5-1; size: many; D: .; J: TRBJ1-1
DNA: TGTGCCAGCAGTCCGGACAGGGATCAGCCCCGGCATTTT; CDR3: CASSPDRDQPRHF; V: TRBV12-3/TRBV12-4; size: .; D: TRBD1; J: TRBJ1-5
DNA: TGTGCCAGCAGGTTAGCGGGGAACACAGATACGCAGTATTTT; CDR3: CASRLAGNTDTQYF; V: TRBV6-5; size: few; D: TRBD2; J: TRBJ2-3
DNA: TGTGCCAGCAGCTTCGGGGGACTAGGGCGCACAGATACGCAGTATTTT; CDR3: CASSFGGLGRTDTQYF; V: TRBV5-6; size: .; D: TRBD2; J: TRBJ2-3
DNA: TGTGCCAGCAGTCGCGGACAGGTCTTAGGGCAGTACTTC; CDR3: CASSRGQVLGQYF; V: TRBV12-3/TRBV12-4; size: .; D: TRBD1; J: TRBJ2-7
DNA: TGTGCCAGCAGGTCCGGGACAGGGGGACGCTTAAACTACATTCAGTACTTC; CDR3: CASRSGTGGRLNYIQYF; V: TRBV7-9; size: .; D: TRBD1; J: TRBJ2-4
DNA: TGTGCCAGCAGCCAAACCCCGGACGTCCACGAGCAGTACTTC; CDR3: CASSQTPDVHEQYF; V: TRBV7-9; size: few; D: .; J: TRBJ2-7
DNA: TGCGCCAGCAGCGAAAAGGACAGGTCCTACGAGCAGTACTTC; CDR3: CASSEKDRSYEQYF; V: TRBV5-1; size: many; D: TRBD1; J: TRBJ2-7
DNA: TGTGCCATCAGGCGGGACAGGGGTAGTGATGAGCAGTACTTC; CDR3: CAIRRDRGSDEQYF; V: TRBV10-3; size: .; D: TRBD1; J: TRBJ2-5
DNA: TGCAGTGCTAGAGATCCGTCCCTGCTAGCGGGGGGGTCCTCCTACAATGAGCAGTTCTTC; CDR3: CSARDPSLLAGGSSYNEQFF; V: TRBV20-1; size: .; D: TRBD2; J: TRBJ2-1
DNA: TGCAGTGCTAGAGACTTGACAGGGCGGGAGACCCAGTACTTC; CDR3: CSARDLTGRETQYF; V: TRBV20-1; size: few; D: TRBD1; J: TRBJ2-5
DNA: TGCAGCGTTGAACCCGGCAGACAGGGGGGCGAGCAGTACTTC; CDR3: CSVEPGRQGGEQYF; V: TRBV29-1; size: few; D: TRBD1; J: TRBJ2-7
DNA: TGCGCCAGCAACGTTTTCGGGACAGGACCCAACGAGCAGTACTTC; CDR3: CASNVFGTGPNEQYF; V: TRBV5-1; size: few; D: TRBD1; J: TRBJ2-7
DNA: TGTGCCACCAGCAGAGATAAAAGGACAGGGTTCTCTGGGGCCAACGTCCTGACTTTC; CDR3: CATSRDKRTGFSGANVLTF; V: TRBV15; size: .; D: TRBD1; J: TRBJ2-6
DNA: TGTGCCAGCAGTACCCCGGGACACCATGCAGAGCAGTACTTC; CDR3: CASSTPGHHAEQYF; V: TRBV12-3/TRBV12-4; size: few; D: .; J: TRBJ2-5
DNA: TGTGCCAGCAGTAAGAATTTTGGGGGAAGCTCCTATAATTCACCCCTCCACTTT; CDR3: CASSKNFGGSSYNSPLHF; V: TRBV6-1; size: few; D: .; J: TRBJ1-6
DNA: TGCAGTGCTACCCAGGGCACCTACGAGCAGTACTTC; CDR3: CSATQGTYEQYF; V: TRBV20-1; size: .; D: .; J: TRBJ2-7
DNA: TGCAGTGCTAGAGATCGGTGGCAAGAGACCCAGTACTTC; CDR3: CSARDRWQETQYF; V: TRBV20-1; size: .; D: .; J: TRBJ2-5
DNA: TGTGCCAGCAGTGATGCCGGACTGGAGACGGAGACCCAGTACTTC; CDR3: CASSDAGLETETQYF; V: TRBV6-1; size: .; D: .; J: TRBJ2-5
DNA: TGCAGCTCCACCGGACTAGCGGTTGACAATGAGCAGTTCTTC; CDR3: CSSTGLAVDNEQFF; V: TRBV29-1; size: .; D: TRBD2; J: TRBJ2-1
DNA: TGTGCCACCAGAGCCTCCGACAGGACCTACAATGAGCAGTTCTTC; CDR3: CATRASDRTYNEQFF; V: TRBV15; size: .; D: .; J: TRBJ2-1
DNA: TGTGCCATCGGAATAGCGGTCCCCTCGGGGGAGCAGTTCTTC; CDR3: CAIGIAVPSGEQFF; V: TRBV10-3; size: few; D: .; J: TRBJ2-1
DNA: TGTGCCAGCAGCCGGAACGGGGGGACCACCTCCTACAATGAGCAGTTCTTC; CDR3: CASSRNGGTTSYNEQFF; V: TRBV4-2; size: few; D: TRBD2; J: TRBJ2-1
DNA: TGTGCCAGCAGACCTCGCGGGAGTTCCTACGAGCAGTACTTC; CDR3: CASRPRGSSYEQYF; V: TRBV12-3/TRBV12-4; size: few; D: TRBD2; J: TRBJ2-7
DNA: TGTGCCAGCAGCCAAGGACAGGGGGACTACGAGCAGTACTTC; CDR3: CASSQGQGDYEQYF; V: TRBV5-5; size: few; D: TRBD1; J: TRBJ2-7
DNA: TGCGCCAGCACCACGCAGGGACTACACACAGATACGCAGTATTTT; CDR3: CASTTQGLHTDTQYF; V: TRBV4-1; size: .; D: TRBD2; J: TRBJ2-3
DNA: TGTGCCAGCAGCTCCCGACAGGGCTTCCAAGAGACCCAGTACTTC; CDR3: CASSSRQGFQETQYF; V: TRBV7-9; size: .; D: TRBD1; J: TRBJ2-5
DNA: TGTGCCATCCGAACCGGGACTAGCACAGATACGCAGTATTTT; CDR3: CAIRTGTSTDTQYF; V: TRBV10-3; size: .; D: .; J: TRBJ2-3
DNA: TGTGCCAGCAGTTTATTGCGGGAAAAACTGTTTTTT; CDR3: CASSLLREKLFF; V: TRBV28; size: .; D: .; J: TRBJ1-4
DNA: TGCAGCGTTGACGATAGGAACTCCTACAATGAGCAGTTCTTC; CDR3: CSVDDRNSYNEQFF; V: TRBV29-1; size: .; D: .; J: TRBJ2-1
DNA: TGTGCCAGCAGTTTCACCCAGACTAACTATGGCTACACCTTC; CDR3: CASSFTQTNYGYTF; V: TRBV12-3/TRBV12-4; size: few; D: .; J: TRBJ1-2
DNA: TGCAGTGCTATTCCAGGGCAGTACGAGCAGTACTTC; CDR3: CSAIPGQYEQYF; V: TRBV20-1; size: once; D: .; J: TRBJ2-7
DNA: TGCAGCGCGCTACAGGGGGTGCAAGAGACCCAGTACTTC; CDR3: CSALQGVQETQYF; V: TRBV29-1; size: .; D: TRBD1; J: TRBJ2-5
DNA: TGCGCCACCAAGACCGGCTTTACGTCAGGACAGGGATGGGCAGATACGCAGTATTTT; CDR3: CATKTGFTSGQGWADTQYF; V: TRBV5-1; size: .; D: TRBD1; J: TRBJ2-3
DNA: TGCGCCAGCAGCCAAGCGCCAGGGGAAACCTACGAGCAGTACTTC; CDR3: CASSQAPGETYEQYF; V: TRBV4-1; size: few; D: .; J: TRBJ2-7
DNA: TGTGCCAGCAGCTTAGCGCCCGCGGGAGGGCCCTACAATGAGCAGTTCTTC; CDR3: CASSLAPAGGPYNEQFF; V: TRBV7-9; size: .; D: TRBD2; J: TRBJ2-1
DNA: TGTGCCAGCAGCTTAACGCGGTCTAGCTCCGAGCAGTACTTC; CDR3: CASSLTRSSSEQYF; V: TRBV7-3; size: .; D: .; J: TRBJ2-7